This TCR beta chain was documented in a study of T cells in Graves' hyperthyroidism and ophthalmopathy. This clonotype was counted at least ten times. What was amplified from RNA transcripts were TCR beta CDR3 regions. The HTBI primer set served for first-round RT-PCR of the TCR CDR3. Via MiXCR, TCRdb re-called the multiplex PCR reads, giving one row per CDR3 protein. The sample contains about 320,000 distinct CDR3 sequences, approximately 16% of which appear only once. The CDR3 spans 13 residues. From germline, CDR1 is MNHNS and CDR2 SASEGT. V lost 7 bases, J lost 6 bases, and 8 bases stayed unmatched.

This receptor was taken from a man aged 30-40 years with Graves' hyperthyroidism. The sequencing input was blood. The rearrangement joins TRBV6-1 to TRBJ1-2, with TRBD1 matching 7 bases. CDR3 region: CASNHRGMNGYTF. Here the CDR3 DNA reads TGTGCCAGCAATCACAGGGGAATGAATGGCTACACCTTC.